This paragraph reports one T cell receptor beta chain. What it binds is unknown. Antigen-specific CD4+ T cell clonotypes were called by their expansion after viral peptide-pool culture in ViraFEST. Following culture for nine to ten days, CD4+ T cells were isolated. After approximately 2 million PBMC were placed in each well, they were cultured with approximately 9.4 IU/ml IL-2 and 8 to 10 ug/ml peptides. Some clones are missing from TCRdb's copy, which holds only in-frame ones; the method was immunoSEQ multiplex PCR. The sample has about 79,000 clones; around 76% are singletons. This entry belongs to a study of vaccination effects on CD4 cells after COVID-19. About the research overall: Vaccination of participants consisted of two doses of either the BNT162b2 or mRNA-1273 vaccine.

Germline values: CDR1 SGHRS, CDR2 YFSETQ. The CDR3 loop spans 14 amino acids. V was trimmed by 0 bases and J by 1 base, leaving 7 bases between them. The TCR was taken from a human donor who received a COVID-19 vaccine. The chain couples TRBV5-1 to TRBJ2-5; D possibly corresponds to TRBD2 (6 bases). Here the sequenced sample was CD4+ T cells from PBMCs cultured with HCoV-229E spike peptides, taken before COVID-19 vaccination. CDR3 sequence reads: CASSLGEAQETQYF. In DNA form, the CDR3 reads TGCGCCAGCAGCTTGGGGGAGGCCCAAGAGACCCAGTACTTC.